What follows are 14 T cell receptor beta chains derived from one specimen sequenced in a study of OX40 agonist ivuxolimab in advanced cancers. The protocol was immunoSEQ multiplex PCR, while the TCRdb copy is restricted to in-frame clones and leaves out a portion. The sample yields 60,000 or so clones, 80% to 90% seen once. The sequencing here drew on CD4+ or CD8+ T cells sorted from blood, taken in a trial of the OX40 agonist ivuxolimab. The receptors here all came from an adult with an advanced solid tumor such as melanoma, head and neck, liver or kidney cancer.

The chain employs TRBV7-3 and TRBJ1-1; no clear D. V gave up 2 bases and J gave up 4 bases, with 8 bases separating them. Germline CDR1 is SGHTA and CDR2 is FQGTGA. The length of the CDR3 is 13 residues. The CDR3 DNA is TGTGCCAGCAGCTTACAGCAGGTCACTGAAGCTTTCTTT. Protein product: CASSLQQVTEAFF.

The chain uses TRBV6-6 and TRBJ1-5, with a possible D match to TRBD1 (5 bases). The CDR3 totals 15 residues. Trimming removed 7 bases from V and 0 bases from J, with 13 bases in between. Germline CDR1 is MNHNY and CDR2 is SVGAGI (reference sequence). The CDR3 sequence: CASIGDRNSNQPQHF. CDR3 nucleotides: TGTGCCAGCATAGGAGACAGAAATAGCAATCAGCCCCAGCATTTT.

The V and J genes are TRBV5-1 and TRBJ2-7; D is unresolved. The germline V and J ends were trimmed by 4 bases and 6 bases, with 20 bases remaining between them. CDR1 is SGHRS and CDR2 is YFSETQ in the germline V gene. The CDR3 is 15 amino acids. Written as DNA, the CDR3 is TGCGCCAGCAGCGTTTCAACGGTCGGGTATAGCGAGCAGTACTTC. It encodes CASSVSTVGYSEQYF.

The chain links TRBV2 to TRBJ1-2; D is unclear. The CDR3 extends over 14 amino acids. V lost 7 bases and J lost 4, with 16 bases in between. Germline-derived CDR1 and CDR2 are SNHLY and FYNNEI. This chain's CDR3 is CASINPGELYGYTF. The CDR3 DNA follows: TGTGCCAGCATCAATCCGGGAGAACTCTATGGCTACACCTTC.

This chain connects TRBV5-1 to TRBJ2-7; TRBD1 or TRBD2 may be the D gene (5 bases each). The CDR3 sequence is 14 residues long. CDR1 and CDR2 from the germline V gene are SGHRS and YFSETQ. Trimming removed 7 bases from V and 2 bases from J, with 16 bases in between. The CDR3 loop is CASSWGLGPYEQYF. CDR3 bases: TGCGCCAGCTCCTGGGGGTTGGGGCCCTACGAGCAGTACTTC.

The V call is TRBV2, the J call TRBJ1-2; no clear D. The CDR3 loop spans 14 amino acids. V lost 7 bases, J lost 0 bases, and 12 bases lay in between. Germline CDR1 SNHLY, CDR2 FYNNEI. CDR3 bases: TGTGCCAGCACTGCACTTTCAGCTAACTATGGCTACACCTTC. It codes for CASTALSANYGYTF.

This clone was seen a single time. The chain employs TRBV30 and TRBJ2-2, with 8 bases matching TRBD1. From germline, CDR1 is GTSNPN and CDR2 SVGIG (reference sequence). CDR3 length: 13 residues. Here the CDR3 reads CSRGRGRSGELFF. The CDR3, as DNA: TGTTCACGGGGCAGGGGGCGATCCGGGGAGCTGTTTTTT. The variable domain in full, with the rest retrieved from reference TRBV30 and TRBJ2-2, is SQTIHQWPATLVQPVGSPLSLECTVEGTSNPNLYWYRQAAGRGLQLLFYSVGIGQISSEVPQNLSASRPQDRQFILSSKKLLLSDSGFYLCSRGRGRSGELFFGEGSRLTVL.

The CDR3 region has the DNA TGTGCCAGCAGCGTATCGGGGGGTACGACTGAAGCTTTCTTT. It yields the protein CASSVSGGTTEAFF. This chain joins TRBV9 and TRBJ1-1; maybe TRBD1 (5 bases). Trimming took off 1 base at V and 5 bases at J, with 12 bases between the two ends. CDR3 length: 14 residues. Germline loops: CDR1 SGDLS, CDR2 YYNGEE.

This clone was detected only once. The J gene is TRBJ2-3, the V gene TRBV7-6, with TRBD2 matching over 15 bases. The CDR3 runs to 16 residues. From germline, CDR1 is SGHVS and CDR2 FNYEAQ. V lost 5 bases to trimming and J lost 7 bases; unmatched junction nucleotides: 7. The CDR3 DNA sequence: TGTGCCAGCAGCCCCGGGACTAGCGGGGGGTTTAATACGCAGTATTTT. Translated: CASSPGTSGGFNTQYF.

CDR3 in DNA: TGTGCCAGCAGCTCGAGTATCTCAATCAGGCCCCAGCATTTT. This codes for CASSSSISIRPQHF. The rearrangement uses TRBV7-2 and TRBJ1-5; D is ambiguous. Looked up from germline, CDR1 is SGHTA and CDR2 is FQGNSA. The CDR3 contains 14 residues. Deletions cut 4 bases from V and 9 bases from J, with 16 bases between.

The rearrangement joins TRBV5-6 to TRBJ2-4; 8 bases agree with TRBD1. With 4 bases clipped from V and 9 bases from J, the junction kept 21 bases outside the gene matches. Germline V gives CDR1 SGHDT, CDR2 YYEEEE. The CDR3 is 18 residues long. This chain's CDR3 is CASSPLGLVDRDGGIQYF. In nucleotides, the CDR3 is TGTGCCAGCAGCCCTTTGGGGCTTGTGGACAGGGATGGAGGCATTCAGTACTTC.

The chain has TRBV18 and TRBJ2-7; 9 positions match TRBD1. The CDR3 has 14 amino acids. Trimming took 3 bases from V and 7 from J; bases not matched to a gene: 7. Germline loops: CDR1 KGHSH, CDR2 LQKENI. The DNA of the CDR3 is TGTGCCAGCTCACCCGGGACAGGGATGTGGGAGCAGTACTTC. This gives the protein CASSPGTGMWEQYF.

V and J are TRBV6-5 and TRBJ1-1; D is unresolved. The germline V and J ends were trimmed by 7 bases and 1 base, with 10 bases remaining between them. This CDR3 has 13 residues. Germline V gene sequence: CDR1 MNHEY, CDR2 SVGAGI. CDR3 loop: CASISPGNTEAFF. The CDR3 bases are TGTGCCAGCATCTCGCCGGGGAACACTGAAGCTTTCTTT.

This clone showed up just a few times. J is TRBJ1-2 and V is TRBV27; 10 bases map to TRBD1. The CDR3 has 21 amino acids. The V gene's germline CDR1 is MNHEY and CDR2 SMNVEV (reference sequence). Losses at the gene ends were 3 bases for V and 0 bases for J; bases not matched to a gene: 19. CDR3 in DNA: TGTGCCAGCAGTTTCCCCGACAGAGAACGGGACAGGGGCCAAGCTAACTATGGCTACACCTTC. It codes for CASSFPDRERDRGQANYGYTF.